This TCR beta chain stems from a study of regulatory T cells in long-lasting Graves disease. Study background: With positive TSH receptor antibodies and over 5 years of antithyroid drugs, Graves' disease was considered persistent.

Relying on iRepertoire HTBI primers and Arm-PCR of CDR3 regions, the team built TCR beta libraries. A single record per CDR3 protein comes from TCRdb applying MiXCR to the multiplex PCR reads. The sample shows 700,000 or so distinct CDR3 sequences, around 32% of them seen only once. Looked up from germline, CDR1 is SEHNR and CDR2 is FQNEAQ (reference sequence). V gave up 5 bases and J gave up 1 base, with 9 bases separating them. The CDR3 totals 14 residues. Stated time point: persistent/refractory GD, antithyroid drugs over 5 years with positive TRAb. With RNA extracted from PBMCs as input, the TCR library was made. Graves' disease diagnosis relied on American Thyroid Association guidelines. From each patient, about 8.1 milliliters of peripheral blood was drawn and collected into an EDTA anticoagulant tube.

This clonotype was obtained from a female donor with Graves disease. This sequence joins TRBV7-9 and TRBJ1-5, with D tentatively TRBD1 (5 bases). This sample comprised peripheral blood mononuclear cells (PBMCs), obtained when the disease was refractory, from a patient treated with antithyroid drugs. DNA for the CDR3: TGTGCCAGCAGCAATGGGGGGAGCAATCAGCCCCAGCATTTT. Encoded protein: CASSNGGSNQPQHF. Using reference TRBV7-9 and TRBJ1-5 for the parts outside the CDR3, the full variable domain is DTGVSQNPRHKITKRGQNVTFRCDPISEHNRLYWYRQTLGQGPEFLTYFQNEAQLEKSRLLSDRFSAERPKGSFSTLEIQRTEQGDSAMYLCASSNGGSNQPQHFGDGTRLSIL.